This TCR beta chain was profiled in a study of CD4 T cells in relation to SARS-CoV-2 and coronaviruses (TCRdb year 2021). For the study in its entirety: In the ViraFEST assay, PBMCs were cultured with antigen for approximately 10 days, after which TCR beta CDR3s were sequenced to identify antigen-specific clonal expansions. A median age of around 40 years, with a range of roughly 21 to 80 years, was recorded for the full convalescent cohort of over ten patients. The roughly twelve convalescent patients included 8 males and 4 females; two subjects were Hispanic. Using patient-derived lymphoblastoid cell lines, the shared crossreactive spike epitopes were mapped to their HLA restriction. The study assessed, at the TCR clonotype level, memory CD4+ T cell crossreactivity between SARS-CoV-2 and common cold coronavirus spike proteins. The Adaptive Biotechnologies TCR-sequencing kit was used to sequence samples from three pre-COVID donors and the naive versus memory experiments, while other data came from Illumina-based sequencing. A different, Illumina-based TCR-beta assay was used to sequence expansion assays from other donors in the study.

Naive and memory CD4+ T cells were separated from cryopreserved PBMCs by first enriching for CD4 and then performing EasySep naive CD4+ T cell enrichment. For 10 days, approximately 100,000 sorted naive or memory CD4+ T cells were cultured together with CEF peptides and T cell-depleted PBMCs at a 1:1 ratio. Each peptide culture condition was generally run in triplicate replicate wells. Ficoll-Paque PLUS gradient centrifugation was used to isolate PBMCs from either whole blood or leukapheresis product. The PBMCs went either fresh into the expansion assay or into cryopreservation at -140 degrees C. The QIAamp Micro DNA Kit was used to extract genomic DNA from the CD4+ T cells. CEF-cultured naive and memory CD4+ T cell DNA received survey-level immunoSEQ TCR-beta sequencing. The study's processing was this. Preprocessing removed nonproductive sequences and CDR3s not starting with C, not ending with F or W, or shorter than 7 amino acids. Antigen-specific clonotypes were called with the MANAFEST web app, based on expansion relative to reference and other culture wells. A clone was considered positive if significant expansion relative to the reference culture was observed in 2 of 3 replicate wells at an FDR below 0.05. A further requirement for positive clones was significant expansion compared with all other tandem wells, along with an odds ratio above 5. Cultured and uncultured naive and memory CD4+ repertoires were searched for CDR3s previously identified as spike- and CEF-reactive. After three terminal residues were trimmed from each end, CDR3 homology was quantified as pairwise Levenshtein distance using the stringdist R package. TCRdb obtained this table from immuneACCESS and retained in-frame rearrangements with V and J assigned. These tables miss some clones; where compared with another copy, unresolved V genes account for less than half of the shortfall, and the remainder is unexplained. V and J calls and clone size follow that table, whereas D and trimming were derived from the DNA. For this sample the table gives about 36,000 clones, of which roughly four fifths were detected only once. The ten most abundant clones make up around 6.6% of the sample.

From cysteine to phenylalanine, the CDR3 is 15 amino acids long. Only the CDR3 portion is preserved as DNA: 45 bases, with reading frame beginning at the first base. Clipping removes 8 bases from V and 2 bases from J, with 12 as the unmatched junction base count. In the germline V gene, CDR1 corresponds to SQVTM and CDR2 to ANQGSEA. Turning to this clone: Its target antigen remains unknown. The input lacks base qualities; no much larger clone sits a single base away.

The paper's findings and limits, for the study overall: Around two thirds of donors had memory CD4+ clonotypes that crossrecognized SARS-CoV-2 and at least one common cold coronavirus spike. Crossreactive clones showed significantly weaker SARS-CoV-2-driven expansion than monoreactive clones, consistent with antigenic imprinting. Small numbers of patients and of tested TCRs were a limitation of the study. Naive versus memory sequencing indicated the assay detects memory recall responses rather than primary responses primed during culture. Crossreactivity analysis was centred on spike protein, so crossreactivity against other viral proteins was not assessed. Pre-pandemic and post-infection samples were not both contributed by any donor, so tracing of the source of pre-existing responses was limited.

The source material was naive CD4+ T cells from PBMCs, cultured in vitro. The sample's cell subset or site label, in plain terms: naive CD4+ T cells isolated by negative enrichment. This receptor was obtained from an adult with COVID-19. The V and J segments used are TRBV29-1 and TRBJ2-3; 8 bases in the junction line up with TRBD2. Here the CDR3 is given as CSLAGLVGSTDTQYF. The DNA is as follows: TGCAGCCTTGCGGGACTAGTCGGATCCACAGATACGCAGTATTTT.